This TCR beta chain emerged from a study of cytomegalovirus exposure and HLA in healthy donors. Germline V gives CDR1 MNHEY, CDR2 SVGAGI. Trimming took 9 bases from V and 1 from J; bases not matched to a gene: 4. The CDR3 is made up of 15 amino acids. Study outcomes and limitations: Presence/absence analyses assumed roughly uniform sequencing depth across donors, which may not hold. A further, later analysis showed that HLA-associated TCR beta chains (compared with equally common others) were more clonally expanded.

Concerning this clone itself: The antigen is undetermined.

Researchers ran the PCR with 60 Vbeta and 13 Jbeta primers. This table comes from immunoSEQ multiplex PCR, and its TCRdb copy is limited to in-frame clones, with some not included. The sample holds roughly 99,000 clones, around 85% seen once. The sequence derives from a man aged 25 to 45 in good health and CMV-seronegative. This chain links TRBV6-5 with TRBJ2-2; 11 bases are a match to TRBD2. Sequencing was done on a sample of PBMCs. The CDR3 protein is CASMGTSGNTGELFF. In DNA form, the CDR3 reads TGTGCCAGTATGGGGACTAGCGGGAACACCGGGGAGCTGTTTTTT.